This TCR beta chain was found in a study of blood T cell repertoires in COVID-19. Across the study: Some COVID-19 samples were acute and others convalescent; all came from the United States, Italy and Spain.

Repertoires were generated with immunoSEQ multiplex PCR, while TCRdb's copy carries only in-frame clones and drops some. The sample records about 400,000 clones, about 87% being singletons. Germline V gives CDR1 MGHDK, CDR2 SYGVNS. V dropped 1 base and J dropped 6; count of bases not matched to a gene: 3. This CDR3 contains 14 residues. The V and J genes are TRBV25-1 and TRBJ2-3; 8 bases fit TRBD1. The TCR comes from a human donor in a cohort sampled during active COVID-19. The sample was peripheral blood. Written as DNA, the CDR3 is TGTGCCAGCAGTGAATTCAGGGGGCGGGATACGCAGTATTTT. This sequence encodes CASSEFRGRDTQYF. Supplemented by reference TRBV25-1 and TRBJ2-3, the full variable domain reads EADIYQTPRYLVIGTGKKITLECSQTMGHDKMYWYQQDPGMELHLIHYSYGVNSTEKGDLSSESTVSRIRTEHFPLTLESARPSHTSQYLCASSEFRGRDTQYFGPGTRLTVL.